This TCR beta chain was identified during a study of cytomegalovirus exposure and HLA in healthy donors. Study context: Counted in an early data release were tens of millions of unique TCRs from HLA-typed donors.

Points on this clone: Antigen specificity is unknown. The junction differs from germline at one of its ends, possibly a read error.

PCR primers comprised 60 Vbeta and 13 Jbeta primers. Repertoires were generated with immunoSEQ multiplex PCR, while TCRdb's copy carries only in-frame clones and drops some. Among about 150,000 clones listed, 85% to 90% were seen once. Overall study results and limits: Later analysis indicated greater clonal expansion among HLA-associated TCR beta chains than among equally common other chains. Overall, approximately 180 TCR beta chains were annotated as cytomegalovirus-associated. In an earlier analysis, in several hundred donors, most V segments appeared productive either ~90% or ~30% of the time.

Material: PBMCs. The sequence was obtained from a woman in her 30s in good health and CMV-seronegative.

In DNA form, the CDR3 reads TGTGCCAGCAGTCAAGCTGGCAGGGGGCGAGAAGCTTTCTTT. Its translation: CASSQAGRGREAFF. The chain couples TRBV2 to TRBJ1-1; 8 nucleotides line up with TRBD1. Germline V gives CDR1 SNHLY, CDR2 FYNNEI. The CDR3 sequence is 14 residues long.